One sample yielded the 30 T cell receptor beta chains listed below, sequenced in a study of T cells after yellow fever vaccination. TCRdb analysed the 5' RACE reads with MiXCR anew, one entry per CDR3 protein. The sample contains tens of thousands of distinct CDR3 sequences, roughly 7.3% of which appear only once. Sequenced material: CD8+ T cells sorted from PBMCs, taken approximately 15 days after the first yellow fever vaccination. Receptor source: a man between 18 and 29 years old who received the YFV17D yellow fever vaccine.

In regard to this clonotype: A much bigger clone sits one base away, suggesting this may be a read error. V is TRBV5-1 and J is TRBJ1-1, with D perhaps matching TRBD1 (5 bases). Germline V gene lookup returns CDR1 SGHRS and CDR2 YFSETQ. Trimming took off 3 bases at V and 7 bases at J, with 13 bases between the two ends. The CDR3 runs to 13 residues. The CDR3 sequence: CASSSARGREAFF. The CDR3 nucleotides are TGCGCCAGCAGCTCGGCCCGGGGCCGTGAAGCTTTCTTT.

This clonotype was counted ten times or more. The chain recombines TRBV19 with TRBJ2-2; the D gene is possibly TRBD1 (8 bases). Germline CDR1 and CDR2: LNHDA and SQIVND (reference sequence). This CDR3 is built from 15 residues. Trimming stripped 3 bases from V and 4 bases from J, with 12 bases between. The CDR3 DNA follows: TGTGCCAGTAGTATTACAGGGGGGGGCACCGGGGAGCTGTTTTTT. Translating it yields CASSITGGGTGELFF.

This clonotype was counted many times. The rearrangement links TRBV6-5 to TRBJ1-6; 9 bases line up with TRBD1. The V and J ends lost 5 bases and 3 bases, in that order; junction bases with no gene match: 8. The length of the CDR3 is 17 residues. CDR1 and CDR2 from the germline V gene are MNHEY and SVGAGI. CDR3 sequence: CASSARQGVYYNSPLHF. The CDR3 DNA sequence: TGTGCCAGCAGTGCCCGACAGGGGGTATACTATAATTCACCCCTCCACTTT.

In its sample, this clonotype was seen many times. V gene TRBV7-3 combines with J gene TRBJ2-2; 10 bases are shared with TRBD2. V lost 5 bases and J lost 3; bases outside the gene matches: 9. This CDR3 spans 17 amino acids. CDR1 and CDR2 (germline): SGHTA, FQGTGA. In nucleotides, the CDR3 is TGTGCCAGCAGCACCTCCGGGACTAGCGTTTACACCGGGGAGCTGTTTTTT. It yields the protein CASSTSGTSVYTGELFF.

This clonotype was counted at least ten times. The gene calls are TRBV5-1 and TRBJ2-2; weak D call: TRBD1 (5 bases). CDR1 SGHRS and CDR2 YFSETQ come from the germline V gene. Trimming took 6 bases from V and 0 from J, leaving 9 bases between them. The CDR3 covers 14 residues. The CDR3 DNA reads TGCGCCAGCAAGCCAGGGACGAACACCGGGGAGCTGTTTTTT. It specifies CASKPGTNTGELFF.

This chain connects TRBV5-6 to TRBJ2-5; D remains ambiguous. There are 12 residues in the CDR3. CDR1 is SGHDT, CDR2 YYEEEE, per germline. V lost 4 bases and J lost 2, with 6 bases in between. The CDR3 loop reads CASSIPQETQYF. DNA of the CDR3: TGTGCCAGCAGCATACCTCAAGAGACCCAGTACTTC.

V gene TRBV5-5 combines with J gene TRBJ2-1; D tentatively fits TRBD1 or TRBD2 (5 bases each). The germline V gene has CDR1 SGHKS and CDR2 YYEKEE (reference sequence). The CDR3 covers 15 residues. V lost 0 bases to trimming and J lost 8 bases, with 15 bases between them. CDR3 amino acids: CASSLVQRGGYEQFF. CDR3 DNA: TGTGCCAGCAGCTTGGTCCAGAGGGGTGGTTATGAGCAGTTCTTC.

This clonotype has a count of ten or more. This chain joins TRBV7-2 and TRBJ1-1; TRBD1 might be the D (6 bases). CDR1 and CDR2 (germline): SGHTA, FQGNSA. V was trimmed by 5 bases and J by 4 bases, leaving 17 bases between them. The CDR3 runs to 15 residues. CDR3 in DNA: TGTGCCAGCAGCCTGATTGGGGGCCCGGGCACTGAAGCTTTCTTT. This gives the protein CASSLIGGPGTEAFF.

The rearrangement links TRBV9 to TRBJ1-6; 11 positions match TRBD1. V trimming: 3 bases; J trimming: 8 bases; junction bases outside the gene matches: 10. The germline CDR1 and CDR2 sequences are SGDLS and YYNGEE. The CDR3 totals 17 residues. The CDR3, as DNA: TGTGCCAGCAGCGGAACCTGGACAGGGGGCCGGGATTCACCCCTCCACTTT. Amino acid sequence: CASSGTWTGGRDSPLHF.

This clonotype was seen at least ten times. CDR3 sequence reads: CASSRWIATNEKLFF. CDR3 DNA sequence: TGCGCCAGCAGCCGATGGATTGCAACTAATGAAAAACTGTTTTTT. This chain connects TRBV4-1 to TRBJ1-4; D gene uncertain. CDR1 MGHRA and CDR2 YSYEKL come from the germline V gene. Trimming shortened V by 4 bases and J by 0 bases, and 9 bases separated the two germline ends. CDR3 length equals 15 residues.

This clonotype occurred many times. This chain joins TRBV7-3 and TRBJ1-1, with D hard to call. Trimming pared 3 bases from V and 4 bases from J, leaving 9 bases between. Germline V gene lookup returns CDR1 SGHTA and CDR2 FQGTGA. This CDR3 has 13 amino acids. The CDR3 region is CASSLSIGTEAFF. CDR3 DNA sequence: TGTGCCAGCAGCTTGTCCATCGGCACTGAAGCTTTCTTT.

This clonotype was detected many times. The chain combines TRBV20-1 with TRBJ2-7; TRBD1 matches 10 bases. Germline lookup yields CDR1 DFQATT and CDR2 SNEGSKA (reference sequence). The CDR3 runs to 14 residues. With V trimmed by 4 bases and J by 4 bases, 7 bases remained unmatched. The CDR3: CSATPGQGIYEQYF. CDR3 nucleotide sequence: TGCAGTGCTACCCCGGGACAGGGGATTTACGAGCAGTACTTC.

This clonotype came up many times. The chain joins TRBV12-3 or TRBV12-4 to TRBJ2-5; tentative D call: TRBD1 (5 bases). The CDR3 is 12 amino acids. Between the trimmed V and J ends, which lost 6 bases and 0 bases, there was a span of 5 bases. CDR3 DNA: TGTGCCAGCAGAGGGGACCAAGAGACCCAGTACTTC. It encodes CASRGDQETQYF.

This clonotype was seen ten or more times. V is TRBV6-5 and J is TRBJ1-5; possibly TRBD1 for D (6 bases). The CDR3 runs to 14 residues. Germline values: CDR1 MNHEY, CDR2 SVGAGI. Trimming left V 6 bases short and J 7 bases short, with 16 bases between. The CDR3 here is CASRGGGSWQPQHF. Here the CDR3 DNA reads TGTGCCAGCAGAGGGGGGGGGTCGTGGCAGCCCCAGCATTTT.

In DNA, the CDR3 is TGTGCCAGCAGCTCACGGGACAGGGCCTATTCCTACGAGCAGTACGTC. Translated: CASSSRDRAYSYEQYV. This chain joins TRBV5-6 and TRBJ2-7; 9 nucleotides align to TRBD1. V shed 3 bases and J 1 base; nucleotides not matched to a gene: 8. The germline gives CDR1 SGHDT, CDR2 YYEEEE. The CDR3 sequence is 16 residues long.

This clonotype was found many times. V usage is TRBV6-2 or TRBV6-3 and J usage is TRBJ2-1; the D gene is possibly TRBD2 (5 bases). The germline gives CDR1 MNHEY, CDR2 SVGEGT. Trimming pared 8 bases from V and 4 bases from J, leaving 12 bases between. The CDR3 has 13 amino acids. Written as DNA, the CDR3 is TGTGCCAGCTGGCAGGAGGTTTACAATGAGCAGTTCTTC. Its translation is CASWQEVYNEQFF.

This clonotype was found many times. The chain uses TRBV29-1 and TRBJ2-3; perhaps TRBD1 as D (6 bases). Between the trimmed V and J ends, which lost 5 bases and 4 bases, there was a span of 13 bases. The germline V gene has CDR1 SQVTM and CDR2 ANQGSEA. CDR3 length: 13 residues. The CDR3 reads CSVSTGMSDTQYF. In DNA, the CDR3 is TGCAGCGTTTCTACAGGGATGTCAGATACGCAGTATTTT.

V usage is TRBV4-2 and J usage is TRBJ2-2, with D unclear. From germline, CDR1 is LGHNA and CDR2 YNFKEQ. The CDR3 covers 15 residues. The germline V and J ends were trimmed by 8 bases and 2 bases, with 15 bases remaining between them. The CDR3 DNA reads TGTGCCAGCGGCCCCGGGCTGCTAAACACCGGGGAGCTGTTTTTT. Amino acids: CASGPGLLNTGELFF.

This clonotype occurred many times. This rearrangement joins TRBV9 to TRBJ2-1; 7 bases fit TRBD2. With 4 bases clipped from V and 3 bases from J, the junction kept 13 bases outside the gene matches. This CDR3 region has 17 residues. Germline CDR1 SGDLS, CDR2 YYNGEE. The CDR3 region is CASSPRPGTNFYNEQFF. The DNA for the CDR3 is TGTGCCAGCAGCCCACGTCCCGGGACTAACTTCTACAATGAGCAGTTCTTC.

In this sample, this clonotype turned up many times. The chain employs TRBV11-2 and TRBJ1-1; no clear D gene. This CDR3 has 11 amino acids. V lost 4 bases and J lost 8, with 8 bases in between. Germline V gives CDR1 SGHAT, CDR2 FQNNGV. CDR3 sequence reads: CASSSVEEAFF. The DNA of the CDR3 is TGTGCCAGCAGCTCGGTGGAGGAAGCTTTCTTT.

This clonotype occurred many times. The genes are TRBV7-6 and TRBJ2-3, with D perhaps TRBD1 or TRBD2 (6 bases each). V lost 4 bases to trimming and J lost 4 bases, with 30 bases between them. CDR1 is SGHVS and CDR2 is FNYEAQ in the germline V gene. The length of the CDR3 is 20 residues. As DNA, the CDR3 is TGTGCCAGCAGCTCCCAGGGCCGGGGGCCTACTCCATTTTCGGCAGATACGCAGTATTTT. Translating it yields CASSSQGRGPTPFSADTQYF.

This clonotype was detected ten times or more. The CDR3 sequence: CASVLRNEQFF. In nucleotides, the CDR3 is TGTGCCAGCGTCTTACGGAATGAGCAGTTCTTC. The chain uses TRBV28 and TRBJ2-1; unclear D gene. The CDR3 length is 11 residues. The V end was cut by 8 bases, the J end by 7 bases, with 9 bases between. In germline, CDR1 is MDHEN, CDR2 SYDVKM.

This clonotype showed up many times. The V call is TRBV27, the J call TRBJ2-7, with D tentatively TRBD2 (6 bases). Trimming took off 6 bases at V and 7 bases at J, with 10 bases between the two ends. This CDR3 comprises 11 residues. The germline CDR1 and CDR2 sequences are MNHEY and SMNVEV (reference sequence). CDR3 amino acids: CASSARGEQYV. The CDR3 DNA reads TGTGCCAGCAGCGCTCGGGGGGAGCAGTACGTC.

The V gene is TRBV3-1, the J gene TRBJ1-1; 9 bases match TRBD1. The CDR3 runs 18 residues. CDR1 LGHDT and CDR2 YNNKEL come from the germline V gene (reference sequence). J lost 1 base, V lost 0 bases, and 9 bases had no gene match. CDR3 region: CASSQEYPGTGTNTEAFF. The DNA of the CDR3 is TGTGCCAGCAGCCAAGAATACCCCGGGACAGGGACGAACACTGAAGCTTTCTTT.

V is TRBV7-2 and J is TRBJ2-3; 7 nucleotides agree with TRBD2. Germline trimming cut 5 bases from V and 5 bases from J; bases unmatched to any gene: 13. Looked up from germline, CDR1 is SGHTA and CDR2 is FQGNSA. This CDR3 region has 16 residues. The CDR3 DNA is TGTGCCAGCAGCCCCCCGGAGGCGGGGGTTGGAGATACGCAGTATTTT. It codes for CASSPPEAGVGDTQYF.

This clonotype was counted ten times or more. This chain links TRBV5-6 with TRBJ2-1; maybe TRBD2 (6 bases). This CDR3 comprises 15 residues. Trimming pared 2 bases from V and 3 bases from J, leaving 12 bases between. Germline-derived CDR1 and CDR2 are SGHDT and YYEEEE. The CDR3 protein is CASSLRGYNYNEQFF. As DNA, the CDR3 is TGTGCCAGCAGCTTACGGGGGTACAACTACAATGAGCAGTTCTTC.

This clonotype was seen at least ten times. This chain uses TRBV4-1 with TRBJ2-7; no definite D call. Germline CDR1 and CDR2: MGHRA and YSYEKL. V lost 1 base, J lost 3 bases, and 7 bases lay in between. The CDR3 covers 13 residues. CDR3 bases: TGCGCCAGCAGCCAAGGAGGTGACTACGAGCAGTACTTC. Its protein is CASSQGGDYEQYF.

V and J are TRBV7-2 and TRBJ2-7; possibly TRBD2 for D (6 bases). Trimming cost V 0 bases and J 2 bases, with 17 bases left between them. This CDR3 is 17 amino acids long. CDR1 is SGHTA, CDR2 FQGNSA, per germline. The CDR3 sequence is CASSLAPLRRGPYEQYV. DNA for the CDR3: TGTGCCAGCAGCTTAGCGCCACTGAGGAGGGGTCCCTACGAGCAGTACGTC.

This clonotype was observed many times. This chain joins TRBV25-1 and TRBJ2-2; the match to TRBD1 covers 10 bases. CDR3 length equals 14 residues. J lost 6 bases, V lost 8 bases, and 6 bases had no gene match. Germline loops: CDR1 MGHDK, CDR2 SYGVNS. The DNA for the CDR3 is TGTGCCAGCTCCGGGACAGGGGACGCCGGGGAGCTGTTTTTT. Protein product: CASSGTGDAGELFF.

This clonotype was counted ten times or more. The rearrangement joins TRBV7-9 to TRBJ1-1; 7 bases match TRBD1. The ends lost 4 bases at V and 3 bases at J; junction bases unmatched: 8. The germline V gene encodes CDR1 SEHNR and CDR2 FQNEAQ (reference sequence). The CDR3 runs to 15 residues. CDR3: CASSSFATGDTEAFF. DNA for the CDR3: TGTGCCAGCAGCTCATTTGCTACAGGGGACACTGAAGCTTTCTTT.